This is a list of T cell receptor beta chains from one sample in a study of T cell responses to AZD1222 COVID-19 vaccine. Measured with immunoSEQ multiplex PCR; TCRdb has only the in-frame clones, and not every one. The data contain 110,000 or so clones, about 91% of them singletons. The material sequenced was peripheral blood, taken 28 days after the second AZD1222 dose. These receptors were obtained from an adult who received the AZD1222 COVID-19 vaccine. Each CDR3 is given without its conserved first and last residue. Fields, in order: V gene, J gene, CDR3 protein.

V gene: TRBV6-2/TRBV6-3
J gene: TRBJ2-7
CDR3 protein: ASSYSSYEQY

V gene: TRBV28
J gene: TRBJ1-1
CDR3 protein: ATTTGSTEAF

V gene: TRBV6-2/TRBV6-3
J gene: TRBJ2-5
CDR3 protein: ASSPGGTQETQY

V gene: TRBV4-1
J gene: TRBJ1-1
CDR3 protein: ASSDGVTEAF

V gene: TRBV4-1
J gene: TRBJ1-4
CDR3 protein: ASSPLGVGTNEKLF

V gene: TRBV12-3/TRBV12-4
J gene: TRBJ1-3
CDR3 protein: ASSVSGGNTIY

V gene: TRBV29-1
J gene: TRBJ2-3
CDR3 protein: SVEGASTDTQY

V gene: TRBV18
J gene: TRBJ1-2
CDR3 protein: ASSPADSYGYT

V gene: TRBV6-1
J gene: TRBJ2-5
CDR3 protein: ASSEKPGPRGTQY

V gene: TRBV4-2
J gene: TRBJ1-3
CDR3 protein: ASSQGAAGNTIY

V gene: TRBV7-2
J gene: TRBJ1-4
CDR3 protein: ASSLEGPTTNEKLF

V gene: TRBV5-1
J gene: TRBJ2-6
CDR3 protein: ASSLSGSPGANVLT

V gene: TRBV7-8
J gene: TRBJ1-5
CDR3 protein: ASSLQGQPQH

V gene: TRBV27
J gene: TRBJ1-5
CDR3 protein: ASSYRQQSNQPQH

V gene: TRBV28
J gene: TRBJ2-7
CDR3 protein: ASSLSGGVYEQY

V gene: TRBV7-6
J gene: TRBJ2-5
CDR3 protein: ASSLVGGYQETQY

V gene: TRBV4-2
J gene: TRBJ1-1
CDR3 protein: ASRDMGNTEAF

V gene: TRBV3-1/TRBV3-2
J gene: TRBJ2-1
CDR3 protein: ASSQARGLSYNEQF

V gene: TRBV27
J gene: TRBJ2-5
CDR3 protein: ASSLSRAGGQETQY

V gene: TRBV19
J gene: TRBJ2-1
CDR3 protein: ASSKNSGQGAYEQF

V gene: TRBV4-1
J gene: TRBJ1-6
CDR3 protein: ASSQADGVSYNSPLH

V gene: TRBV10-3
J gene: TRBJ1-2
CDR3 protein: AISGGRQGSSYGYT

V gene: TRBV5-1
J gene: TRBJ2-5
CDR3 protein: ASSFGGGAGQETQY

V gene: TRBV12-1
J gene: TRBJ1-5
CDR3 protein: ASSFETGNQPQH

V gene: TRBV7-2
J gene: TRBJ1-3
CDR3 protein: ASSLFPGVSGNTIY

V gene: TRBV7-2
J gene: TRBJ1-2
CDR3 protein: ASSLVPSGGYT

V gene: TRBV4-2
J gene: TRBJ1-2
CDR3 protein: ASSQDRRLPEYGYT

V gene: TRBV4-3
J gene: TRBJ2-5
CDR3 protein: ASANQVSGSGTQY

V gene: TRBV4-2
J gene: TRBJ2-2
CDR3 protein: ASSHLTGNTGELF

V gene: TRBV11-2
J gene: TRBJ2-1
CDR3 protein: ASSLEELEQF

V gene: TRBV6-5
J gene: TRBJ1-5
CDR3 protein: ATELDRANNQPQH

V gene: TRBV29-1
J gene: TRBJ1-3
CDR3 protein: SVESAMTDTIY

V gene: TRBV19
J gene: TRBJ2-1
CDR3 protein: ASSITYRPDNEQF

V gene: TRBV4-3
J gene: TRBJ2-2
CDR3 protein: ASSQDTTGGVSTGELF

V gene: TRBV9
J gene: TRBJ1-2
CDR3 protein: ASSRAGGLTNYGYT

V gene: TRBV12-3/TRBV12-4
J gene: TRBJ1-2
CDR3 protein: ASSLTGLLGYT

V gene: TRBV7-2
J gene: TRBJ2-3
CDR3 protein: ASSLVSAGEDTQY

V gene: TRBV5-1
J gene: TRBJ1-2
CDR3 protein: ASSQGTGGIDGYT

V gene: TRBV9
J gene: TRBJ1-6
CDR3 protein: ASSVGGQGAGSPLH

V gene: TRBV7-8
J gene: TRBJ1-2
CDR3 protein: ASSLRTVGYGYT

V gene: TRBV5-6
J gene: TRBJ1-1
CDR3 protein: ASSGAANTEAF

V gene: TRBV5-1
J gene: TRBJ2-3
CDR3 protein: ASSLGSSGLTDTQY

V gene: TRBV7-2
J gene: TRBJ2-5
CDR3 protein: ASSLGWGGEETQY

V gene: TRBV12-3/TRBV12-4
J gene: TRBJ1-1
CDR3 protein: ASSRSEEAF

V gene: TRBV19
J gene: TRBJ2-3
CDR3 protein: ASSPPGDLTDTQY

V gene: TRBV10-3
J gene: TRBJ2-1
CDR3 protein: AISESPSSYNEQF

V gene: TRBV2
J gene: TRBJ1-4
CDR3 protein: ASSEQDNEKLF

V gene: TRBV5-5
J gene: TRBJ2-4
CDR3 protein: ASSQGAENIQY

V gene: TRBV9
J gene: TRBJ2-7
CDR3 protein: ASSEDDGTAYEQY

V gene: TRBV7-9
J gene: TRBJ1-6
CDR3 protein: ASSSPYSPLH

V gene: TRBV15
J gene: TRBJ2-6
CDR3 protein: ATSRDQASGANVLT

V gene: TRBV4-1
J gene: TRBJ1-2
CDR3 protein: ASSQLQGTHGYT

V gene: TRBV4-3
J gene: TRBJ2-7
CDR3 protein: ASSQEYRGAPEQY

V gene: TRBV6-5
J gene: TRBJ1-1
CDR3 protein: ASRRKTVNTEAF

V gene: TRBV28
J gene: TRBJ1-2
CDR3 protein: ASRLDTVGYT

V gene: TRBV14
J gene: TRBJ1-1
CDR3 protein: ASSQGPNTEAF

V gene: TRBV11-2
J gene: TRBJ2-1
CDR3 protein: ASGTANNEQF

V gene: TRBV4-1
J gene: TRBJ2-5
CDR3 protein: ASSQDNFRASGGTARETQY

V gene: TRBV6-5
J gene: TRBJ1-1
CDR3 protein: ASSYGQMNTEAF

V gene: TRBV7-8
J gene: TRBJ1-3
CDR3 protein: ASSLGTSSGNTIY